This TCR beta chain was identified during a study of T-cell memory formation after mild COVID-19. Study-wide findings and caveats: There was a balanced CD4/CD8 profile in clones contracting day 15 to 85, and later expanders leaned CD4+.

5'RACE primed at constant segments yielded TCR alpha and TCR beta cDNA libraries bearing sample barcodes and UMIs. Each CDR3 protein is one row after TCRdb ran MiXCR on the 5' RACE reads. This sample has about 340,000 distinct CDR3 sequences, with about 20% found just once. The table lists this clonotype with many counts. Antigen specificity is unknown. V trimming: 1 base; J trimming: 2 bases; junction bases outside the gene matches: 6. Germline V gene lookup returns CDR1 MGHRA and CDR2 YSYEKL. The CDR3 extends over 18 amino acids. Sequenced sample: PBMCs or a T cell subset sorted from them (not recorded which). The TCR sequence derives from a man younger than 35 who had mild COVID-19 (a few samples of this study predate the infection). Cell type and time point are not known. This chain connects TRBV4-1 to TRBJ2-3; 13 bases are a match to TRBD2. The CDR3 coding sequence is TGCGCCAGCAGCCAAGGGGCCGGGACTAGCGGGGTCACAGATACGCAGTATTTT. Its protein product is CASSQGAGTSGVTDTQYF.